The 2 T cell receptor beta chains below were found in one sample sequenced in a study of cytomegalovirus exposure and HLA in healthy donors. Using immunoSEQ multiplex PCR, the repertoire was profiled, and TCRdb retains in-frame clones only, with some absent. Among 65,000 to 95,000 clones listed, 93% were seen once. Sequencing was performed on PBMCs. The origin of the receptors is a woman aged 25 to 39 in good health and CMV-seronegative.

This chain links TRBV11-1 with TRBJ2-7; 8 nucleotides agree with TRBD1. Germline trimming cut 3 bases from V and 3 bases from J; bases unmatched to any gene: 10. Germline CDR1 and CDR2: SGHAT and FQDESV (reference sequence). This CDR3 contains 16 residues. Here the CDR3 DNA reads TGTGCCAGCAGCTTCGGCCGAGACAGGGGTCACTACGAGCAGTACTTC. Residues: CASSFGRDRGHYEQYF.

This clone was counted a single time. In DNA form, the CDR3 reads TGTGCCAGCAGTTCCTTTCGACTAGCTAGTACCTACAATGAGCAGTTCTTC. This gives the protein CASSSFRLASTYNEQFF. The chain couples TRBV27 to TRBJ2-1; 7 bases are a match to TRBD2. CDR1 MNHEY and CDR2 SMNVEV come from the germline V gene (reference sequence). The CDR3 length is 17 residues. J gave up 2 bases and V 4 bases, and 11 bases lay outside the gene matches.